This T cell receptor beta chain emerged from a study of a mutant IDH1 vaccine in newly diagnosed glioma. Study as a whole: Treatment recipients were about 62% male and 37.5% female, and their mean age was 40.4 years.

Time point noted: baseline, week 1 (first vaccination visit). The treatment here: pre-vaccination baseline after standard-of-care therapy. A remark on this clone: Its antigen is as yet unknown.

TCRdb's table, derived via immunoSEQ multiplex PCR, lists solely in-frame clones and lacks some. Of 90,000 to 95,000 clones listed, 83% are singletons. Points from the study as a whole: Pseudoprogression apparently lacked any relation to changes in top peripheral T cell clonotypes.

Deletions cut 2 bases from V and 4 bases from J, with 14 bases between. CDR3 length equals 14 residues. Germline V gene data show CDR1 as GTSNPN and CDR2 as SVGIG (reference sequence). The TCR was taken from a woman in her forties or fifties with glioma. Source: PBMCs, taken from a glioma patient treated with radiotherapy, temozolomide or both. V gene TRBV30 combines with J gene TRBJ1-2; tentative D call: TRBD1 (5 bases). CDR3 in amino acids: CAWSLKRGAYGYTF. CDR3 DNA sequence: TGTGCCTGGAGTCTAAAGAGGGGTGCCTATGGCTACACCTTC.